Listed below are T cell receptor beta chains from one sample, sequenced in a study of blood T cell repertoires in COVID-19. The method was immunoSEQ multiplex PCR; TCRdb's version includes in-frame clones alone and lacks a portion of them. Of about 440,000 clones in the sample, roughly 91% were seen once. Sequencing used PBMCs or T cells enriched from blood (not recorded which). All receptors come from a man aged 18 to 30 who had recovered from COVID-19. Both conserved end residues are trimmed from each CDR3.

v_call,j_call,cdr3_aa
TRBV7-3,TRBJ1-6,ASSLGPRGLTNSPLH
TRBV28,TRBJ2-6,ASRSSGANVLT
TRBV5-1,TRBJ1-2,ASSSGTDNYT
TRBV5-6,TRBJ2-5,ASSLFAAQTETQY
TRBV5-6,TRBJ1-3,ASSLVGLGNTIY
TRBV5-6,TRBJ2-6,ATKEAGRYAGANVLT
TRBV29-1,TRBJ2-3,SVTSGTDTQY
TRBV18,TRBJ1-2,ASSEDRVGGYT
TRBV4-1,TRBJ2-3,ASRRDYNTDTQY
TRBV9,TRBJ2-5,ASSVAGGSEETQY
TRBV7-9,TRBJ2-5,ASSSRQFQETQY
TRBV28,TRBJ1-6,ASRRQGWPPLH
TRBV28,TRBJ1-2,ASRLQGGNYGYT
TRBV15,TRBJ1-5,ATSRDRYSNQPQH
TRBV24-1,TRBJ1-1,ATSDLGHRVTEAF
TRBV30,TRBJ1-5,AWSETGSVGQPQH
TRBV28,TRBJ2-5,ASSWIWGEGTQY
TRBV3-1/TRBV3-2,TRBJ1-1,ASSPTSRLFMNTEAF
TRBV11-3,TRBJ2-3,ASSLEATSVEY
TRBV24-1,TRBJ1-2,ATSDFGPNGYT
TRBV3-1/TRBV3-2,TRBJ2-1,ASSQVQASGSGYNEQF
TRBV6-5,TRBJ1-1,ASSYAGEAF
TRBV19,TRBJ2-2,ASSGKTGYSGELF
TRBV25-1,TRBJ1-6,ASSEPRGYNSPLH
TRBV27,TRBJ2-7,ASSKIGTSGPFEQY
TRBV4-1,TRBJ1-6,ASSQGSGGRNSPLH
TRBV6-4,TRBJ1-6,ASRDSGRYNSPLH
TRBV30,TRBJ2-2,AWAHGQQTGELF
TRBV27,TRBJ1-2,ASSQRQGALPQQNYGYT
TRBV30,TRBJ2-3,AWSRALLDCTDTQY
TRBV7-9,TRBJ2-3,ASSPPGLASTDTQY
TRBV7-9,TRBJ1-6,ASSLQGANSPLH
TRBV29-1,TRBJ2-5,SGGTSGRGETQY
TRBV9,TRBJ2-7,ASSVGTSGTLSYEQY
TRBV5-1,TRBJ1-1,ASSLTSTGTEAF
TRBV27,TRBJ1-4,ASMNRVEEKLF
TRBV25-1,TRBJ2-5,ASSEREKKETQY
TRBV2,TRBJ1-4,ASSEGKRGLF